These 9 T cell receptor beta chains originate from one sample sequenced in a study of blood T cells in healthy people across ages. A J-beta primer mix and a sample-barcoded 5' primer were used in a second PCR of roughly 7 to 12 cycles. TCRdb used MiXCR to reprocess the 5' RACE reads, holding one entry per CDR3 protein. Altogether 1.5 million or so distinct CDR3 sequences are present, about 40% being singletons, with the ten largest covering around 8%. Sequenced sample: blood. The receptors here all came from a woman aged 18 to 35 in good health.

The chain employs TRBV6-1 and TRBJ2-7; a possible D gene is TRBD1 (5 bases). Trimming shortened V by 6 bases and J by 0 bases, and 18 bases separated the two germline ends. Germline loops: CDR1 MNHNS, CDR2 SASEGT. There are 16 residues in the CDR3. CDR3 nucleotides: TGTGCCAGCAGAATCGAAGGGGCCCCCTACTCCTACGAGCAGTACTTC. Translation: CASRIEGAPYSYEQYF.

A few counts support this clonotype. This chain uses TRBV19 with TRBJ2-4; D is ambiguous. The J call is in doubt because the DNA end fits TRBJ2-7 better. This CDR3 is built from 13 residues. CDR1 and CDR2 from the germline V gene are LNHDA and SQIVND (reference sequence). CDR3 nucleotides: TGTGCAGTCCGGGCAGACCAGCGAGACGAGCAGTACTTC. This encodes CAVRADQRDEQYF.

The chain employs TRBV27 and TRBJ2-2, with D hard to call. V was pared by 1 base and J by 1 base, with 7 bases between. CDR3 length: 15 amino acids. Germline CDR1 is MNHEY and CDR2 is SMNVEV (reference sequence). The CDR3 DNA follows: TGTGCCAGCAGTTTATTTTCGAGGAACACCGGGGAGCTGTTTTTT. This codes for CASSLFSRNTGELFF.

The chain couples TRBV4-1 to TRBJ2-7; 7 bases align to TRBD2. The CDR3 has 15 residues. Looked up from germline, CDR1 is MGHRA and CDR2 is YSYEKL. With V trimmed by 0 bases and J by 8 bases, 10 bases remained unmatched. DNA for the CDR3: TGCGCCAGCAGCCAAGATCGATCGGGGGGTGGTAAGCAGTACTTC. Residues: CASSQDRSGGGKQYF.

V is TRBV20-1 and J is TRBJ2-7; D remains unclear. The CDR3 runs to 14 residues. Germline CDR1 reads DFQATT; CDR2 reads SNEGSKA (reference sequence). V gave up 3 bases and J gave up 2 bases, with 14 bases separating them. The CDR3 nucleotides are TGCAGTGCTAGGGCCCTCACAAGCCCCTACGAGCAGTACTTC. It is translated as CSARALTSPYEQYF.

This clonotype has just a few counts. The chain links TRBV6-1 to TRBJ2-1; 10 nucleotides agree with TRBD2. The CDR3 runs to 12 residues. J was trimmed by 7 bases and V by 7 bases; bases with no gene match: 1. Germline V CDR1 and CDR2: MNHNS, SASEGT. CDR3 bases: TGTGCCAGCAAACTAGCGGGAAATGAGCAGTTCTTC. Encoded protein: CASKLAGNEQFF.

The rearrangement links TRBV3-1 to TRBJ1-1, with D possibly matching TRBD1 (5 bases). The CDR3 has 14 amino acids. V was shortened by 1 base and J by 5 bases, with 11 bases between the two germline ends. Germline CDR1 and CDR2: LGHDT and YNNKEL (reference sequence). This CDR3 reads CASSQVGVGTEAFF. The CDR3 nucleotides read TGTGCCAGCAGCCAAGTAGGGGTAGGGACTGAAGCTTTCTTT.

The gene calls are TRBV21-1 and TRBJ1-2. TRBV21-1 is classified as a pseudogene. This CDR3 has 11 residues. The CDR3 DNA sequence: TGTGCCAGCTCGGGGTTCTATGGCTACACCTTC. Protein sequence: CASSGFYGYTF.

This clonotype was seen just once. V gene TRBV6-6 combines with J gene TRBJ2-5; D may match TRBD1 or TRBD2 (6 bases each). CDR1 MNHNY and CDR2 SVGAGI come from the germline V gene (reference sequence). The CDR3 has 13 amino acids. V was trimmed by 7 bases and J by 5 bases, leaving 14 bases between them. The CDR3, as DNA: TGTGCCAGCAAGGGGGGAGTAGCCGAGACCCAGTACTTC. Translation: CASKGGVAETQYF.